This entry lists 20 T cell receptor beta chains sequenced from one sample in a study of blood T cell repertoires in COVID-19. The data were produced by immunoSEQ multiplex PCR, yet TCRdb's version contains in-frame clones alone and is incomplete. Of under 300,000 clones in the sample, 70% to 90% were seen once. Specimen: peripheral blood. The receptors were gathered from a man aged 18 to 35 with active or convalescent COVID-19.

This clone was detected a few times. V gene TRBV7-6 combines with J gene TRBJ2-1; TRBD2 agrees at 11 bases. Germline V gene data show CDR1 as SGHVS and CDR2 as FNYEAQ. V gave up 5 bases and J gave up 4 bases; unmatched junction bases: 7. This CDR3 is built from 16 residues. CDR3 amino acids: CASSGRLAGLYNEQFF. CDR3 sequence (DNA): TGTGCCAGCAGCGGAAGACTAGCGGGGTTATACAATGAGCAGTTCTTC.

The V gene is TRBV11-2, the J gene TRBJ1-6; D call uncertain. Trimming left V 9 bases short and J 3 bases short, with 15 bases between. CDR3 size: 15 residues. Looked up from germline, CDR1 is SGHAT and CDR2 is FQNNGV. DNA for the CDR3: TGTGCCAGTTCCAGTAACGGAGACTATAATTCACCCCTCCACTTT. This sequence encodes CASSSNGDYNSPLHF.

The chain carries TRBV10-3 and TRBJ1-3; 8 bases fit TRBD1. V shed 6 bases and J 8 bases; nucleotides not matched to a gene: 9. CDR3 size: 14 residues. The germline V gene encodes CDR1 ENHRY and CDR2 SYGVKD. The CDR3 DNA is TGTGCCATCAGGAGGACAGGGAACGCCGACACCATATATTTT. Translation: CAIRRTGNADTIYF.

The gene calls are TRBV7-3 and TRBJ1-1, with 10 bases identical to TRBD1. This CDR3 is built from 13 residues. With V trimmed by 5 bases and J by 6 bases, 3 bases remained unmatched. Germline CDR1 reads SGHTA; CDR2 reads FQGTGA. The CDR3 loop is CASSADRGAEAFF. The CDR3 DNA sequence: TGTGCCAGCAGCGCGGACAGGGGGGCTGAAGCTTTCTTT.

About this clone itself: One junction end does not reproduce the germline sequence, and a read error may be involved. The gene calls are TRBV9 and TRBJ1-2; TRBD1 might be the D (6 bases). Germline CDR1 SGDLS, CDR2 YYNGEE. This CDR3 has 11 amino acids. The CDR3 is CASSGGGQKAF. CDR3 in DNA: TGTGCCAGCAGCGGTGGAGGACAGAAAGCCTTC.

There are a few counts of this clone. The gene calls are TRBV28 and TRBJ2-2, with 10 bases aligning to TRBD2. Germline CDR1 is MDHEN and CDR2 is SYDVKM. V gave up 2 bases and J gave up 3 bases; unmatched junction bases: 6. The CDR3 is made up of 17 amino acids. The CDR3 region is CASSLQGLATYTGELFF. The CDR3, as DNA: TGTGCCAGCAGTTTACAGGGACTAGCGACGTACACCGGGGAGCTGTTTTTT.

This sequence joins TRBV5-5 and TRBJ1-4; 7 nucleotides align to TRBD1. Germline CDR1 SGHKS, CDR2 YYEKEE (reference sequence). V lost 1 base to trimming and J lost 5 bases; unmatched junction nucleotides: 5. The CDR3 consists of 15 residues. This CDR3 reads CASSLRGHRNEKLFF. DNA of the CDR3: TGTGCCAGCAGCTTGAGGGGGCATAGGAATGAAAAACTGTTTTTT.

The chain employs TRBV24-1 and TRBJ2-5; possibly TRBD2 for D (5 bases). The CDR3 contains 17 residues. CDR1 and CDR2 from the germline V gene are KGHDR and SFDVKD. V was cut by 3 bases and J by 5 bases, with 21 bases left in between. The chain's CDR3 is CATSDLGREQLQETQYF. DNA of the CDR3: TGTGCCACCAGTGATCTGGGGAGAGAACAACTGCAGGAGACCCAGTACTTC.

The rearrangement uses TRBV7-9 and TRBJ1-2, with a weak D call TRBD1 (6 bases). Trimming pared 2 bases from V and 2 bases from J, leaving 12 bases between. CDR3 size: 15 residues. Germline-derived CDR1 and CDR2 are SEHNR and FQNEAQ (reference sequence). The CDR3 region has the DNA TGTGCCAGCAGCTTATCAGGGGACCCCAACTATGGCTACACCTTC. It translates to CASSLSGDPNYGYTF.

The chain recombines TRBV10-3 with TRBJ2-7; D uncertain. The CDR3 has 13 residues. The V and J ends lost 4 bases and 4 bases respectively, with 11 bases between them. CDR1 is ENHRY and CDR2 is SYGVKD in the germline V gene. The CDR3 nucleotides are TGTGCCATCAGTGGTGCGGCTTCTTACGAGCAGTACTTC. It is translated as CAISGAASYEQYF.

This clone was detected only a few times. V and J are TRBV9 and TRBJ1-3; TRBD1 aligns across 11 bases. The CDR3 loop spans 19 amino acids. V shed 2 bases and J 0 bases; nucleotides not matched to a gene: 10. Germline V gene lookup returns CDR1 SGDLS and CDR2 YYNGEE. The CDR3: CASSVQTGTGGSSGNTIYF. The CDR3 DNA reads TGTGCCAGCAGCGTCCAGACCGGGACAGGGGGTAGCTCTGGAAACACCATATATTTT.

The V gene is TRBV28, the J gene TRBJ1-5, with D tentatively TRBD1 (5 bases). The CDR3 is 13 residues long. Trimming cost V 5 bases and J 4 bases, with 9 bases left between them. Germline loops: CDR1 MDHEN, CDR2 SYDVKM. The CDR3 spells CASSHSGNQPQHF. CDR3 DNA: TGTGCCAGCAGTCATTCAGGGAATCAGCCCCAGCATTTT.

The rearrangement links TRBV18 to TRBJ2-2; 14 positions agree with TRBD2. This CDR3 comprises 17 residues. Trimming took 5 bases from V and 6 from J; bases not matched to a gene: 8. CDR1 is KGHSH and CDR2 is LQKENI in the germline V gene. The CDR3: CASSTTSGGAGAGELFF. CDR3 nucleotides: TGTGCCAGCTCAACGACTAGCGGGGGGGCCGGAGCCGGGGAGCTGTTTTTT.

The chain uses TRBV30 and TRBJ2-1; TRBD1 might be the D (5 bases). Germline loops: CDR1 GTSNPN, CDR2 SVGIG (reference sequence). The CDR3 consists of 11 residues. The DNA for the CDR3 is TGTGCGTATCAGGGATACAATGAGCAGTTCTTC. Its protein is CAYQGYNEQFF.

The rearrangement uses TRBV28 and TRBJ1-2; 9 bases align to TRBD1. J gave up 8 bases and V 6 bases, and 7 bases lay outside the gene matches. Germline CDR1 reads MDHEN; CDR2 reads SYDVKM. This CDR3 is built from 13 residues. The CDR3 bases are TGTGCCAGCAGGCGGACAGGGGCGAACGGCTACACCTTC. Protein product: CASRRTGANGYTF.

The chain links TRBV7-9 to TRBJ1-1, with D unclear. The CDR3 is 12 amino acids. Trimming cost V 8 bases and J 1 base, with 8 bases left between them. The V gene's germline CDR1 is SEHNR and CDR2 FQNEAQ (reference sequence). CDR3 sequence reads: CASRPGNTEAFF. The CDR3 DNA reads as TGTGCCAGCCGCCCCGGGAACACTGAAGCTTTCTTT.

The CDR3 here is CASSYRTLAKNIQYF. CDR3 nucleotide sequence: TGTGCCAGCAGCTATCGGACATTAGCCAAAAACATTCAGTACTTC. This sequence joins TRBV21-1 and TRBJ2-4; the table's D call of TRBD1 was not tested on the DNA. TRBV21-1 constitutes a pseudogene. The CDR3 has 15 residues.

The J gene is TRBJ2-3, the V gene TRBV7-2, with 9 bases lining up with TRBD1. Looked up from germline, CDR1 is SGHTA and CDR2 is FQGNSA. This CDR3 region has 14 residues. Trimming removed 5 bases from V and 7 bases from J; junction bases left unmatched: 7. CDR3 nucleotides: TGTGCCAGCAGCCGTAACAGGGGGCGAAATACGCAGTATTTT. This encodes CASSRNRGRNTQYF.

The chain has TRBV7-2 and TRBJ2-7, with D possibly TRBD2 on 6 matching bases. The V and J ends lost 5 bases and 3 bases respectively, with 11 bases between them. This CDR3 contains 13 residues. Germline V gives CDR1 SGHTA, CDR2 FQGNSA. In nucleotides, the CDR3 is TGTGCCAGCAGCGAAAGACTAGTCTACGAGCAGTACTTC. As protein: CASSERLVYEQYF.

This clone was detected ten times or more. The CDR3 protein is CASRAGGSLVEQYF. Written as DNA, the CDR3 is TGTGCCAGCCGAGCGGGAGGGAGTCTTGTCGAGCAGTACTTC. The chain joins TRBV27 to TRBJ2-7; 10 nucleotides agree with TRBD2. CDR3 length: 14 residues. Unmatched junction bases numbered 10, after V lost 8 bases and J lost 6 bases. Germline CDR1 is MNHEY and CDR2 is SMNVEV (reference sequence).